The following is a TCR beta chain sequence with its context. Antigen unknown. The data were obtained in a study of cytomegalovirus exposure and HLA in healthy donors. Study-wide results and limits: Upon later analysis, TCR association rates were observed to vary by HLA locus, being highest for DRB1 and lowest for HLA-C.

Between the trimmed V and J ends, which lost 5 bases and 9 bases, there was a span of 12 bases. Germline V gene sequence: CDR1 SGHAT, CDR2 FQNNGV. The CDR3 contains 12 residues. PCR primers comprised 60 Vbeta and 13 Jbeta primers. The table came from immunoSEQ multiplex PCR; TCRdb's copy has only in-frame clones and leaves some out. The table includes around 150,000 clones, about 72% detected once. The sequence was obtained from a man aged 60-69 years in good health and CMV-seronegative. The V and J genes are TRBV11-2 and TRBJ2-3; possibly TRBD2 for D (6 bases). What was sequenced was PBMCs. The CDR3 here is CASSPGGGTQYF. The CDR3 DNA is TGTGCCAGCAGCCCCGGGGGAGGAACGCAGTATTTT.